This T cell receptor beta chain appears in the sequencing data of a study of T cells after yellow fever vaccination. The study, taken as a whole, reports: Most primary-vaccination clones reappeared after the booster (approximately 95% CD4, 85% to 90% CD8).

V was clipped by 4 bases and J by 5 bases, with 11 bases between them. Germline V CDR1 and CDR2: SNHLY, FYNNEI. The CDR3 has 13 amino acids. As concerns this clonotype: Its specificity is unknown.

TCRdb recomputed calls from the 5' RACE reads with MiXCR, one row per CDR3 protein. The data contain roughly 520,000 distinct CDR3 sequences, around a fifth of them singletons. This sample comprised PBMCs, obtained less than 25 days after the first yellow fever vaccination. The gene calls are TRBV2 and TRBJ1-1; no definite D call. This TCR derives from a man aged 18 to 29 who received the YFV17D yellow fever vaccine. The CDR3: CASSVPVGTEAFF. Written as DNA, the CDR3 is TGTGCCAGCAGTGTACCTGTCGGGACTGAAGCTTTCTTT.